The 12 T cell receptor beta chains below were found in one sample sequenced in a study of read filtering for tumor transcriptome and immune sequencing. Molecular barcoded adaptors covering alpha/delta and beta/gamma chains were used on approximately 400 ng RNA. TCRdb independently ran MiXCR on the reads; one entry per CDR3 protein. The data show some 20,000 distinct CDR3 sequences, approximately 20% seen once. Material: a population of CD138-negative cells sorted from bone marrow. The receptors were sampled from a donor older than 35 with multiple myeloma.

This clonotype was counted at least ten times. Written as DNA, the CDR3 is TGTGCCAGCAGCGCCAGCGGGCCGAACAATGAGCAGTTCTTC. This gives the protein CASSASGPNNEQFF. The chain is built from TRBV9 and TRBJ2-1; possibly TRBD2 for D (6 bases). The V end lost 3 bases, the J end lost 5 bases, and 12 bases lay between the germline ends. Germline V gives CDR1 SGDLS, CDR2 YYNGEE. The CDR3 has 14 amino acids.

Of note for this clonotype: One end of the junction is discordant with germline, which a read error may explain. The genes are TRBV28 and TRBJ2-7; D call uncertain. This CDR3 is built from 13 residues. Per the germline V gene, CDR1 is MDHEN and CDR2 is SYDVKM. CDR3 residues: CASSPPFRSLPFF. The DNA of the CDR3 is TGTGCCAGCAGTCCCCCTTTCCGGAGCCTCCCGTTCTTC.

In this sample, this clonotype turned up many times. The V and J genes are TRBV30 and TRBJ2-3; D unresolved. Germline CDR1 GTSNPN, CDR2 SVGIG (reference sequence). Trimming shortened V by 3 bases and J by 0 bases, and 13 bases separated the two germline ends. The CDR3 is made up of 15 amino acids. The CDR3 reads CAWSLGSASTDTQYF. The CDR3 DNA reads TGTGCCTGGAGCCTAGGAAGCGCCAGCACAGATACGCAGTATTTT.

This clonotype was recorded many times. Mismatch with germline at one junction end may stem from a read error. This chain connects TRBV7-7 to TRBJ1-1; D is undetermined. The CDR3 is made up of 13 amino acids. CDR1 SSHAT and CDR2 FNYEAQ come from the germline V gene (reference sequence). The CDR3 region is CASSLAENTEAFF. The CDR3 region has the DNA TGTGCTAGCAGCTTAGCAGAGAACACTGAAGCTTTCTTT.

The table lists this clonotype with many counts. This chain connects TRBV3-1 to TRBJ2-3, with a weak D call TRBD2 (7 bases). CDR1 is LGHDT, CDR2 YNNKEL, per germline (reference sequence). Trimming took 0 bases from V and 2 from J, leaving 15 bases between them. This CDR3 contains 17 residues. In DNA, the CDR3 is TGTGCCAGCAGCCAAGACGCCCGGGGGGCGAACACAGATACGCAGTATTTT. The encoded protein is CASSQDARGANTDTQYF.

The rearrangement uses TRBV14 and TRBJ2-3; no firm D call. The CDR3 has 15 amino acids. Germline CDR1 SGHDN, CDR2 FVKESK. V was clipped by 2 bases and J by 2 bases, with 11 bases between them. The CDR3 loop reads CASSQTDRITDTQYF. As DNA, the CDR3 is TGTGCCAGCAGCCAAACGGACCGGATCACAGATACGCAGTATTTT.

This clonotype was observed at least ten times. J is TRBJ2-1 and V is TRBV7-2; 10 bases are shared with TRBD2. The CDR3 contains 15 residues. CDR1 is SGHTA and CDR2 is FQGNSA in the germline V gene. Losses at the gene ends were 1 base for V and 8 bases for J; bases not matched to a gene: 5. As DNA, the CDR3 is TGTGCCAGCAGCTTAGTCAGCGGGAGGGCCGATGAGCAGTTCTTC. This gives the protein CASSLVSGRADEQFF.

This clonotype is medium-sized in the sample. The chain joins TRBV29-1 to TRBJ2-1; 7 bases fit TRBD2. Germline CDR1 and CDR2: SQVTM and ANQGSEA. J lost 0 bases, V lost 1 base, and 6 bases had no gene match. This CDR3 has 16 amino acids. CDR3 protein: CSVEGTSSSSYNEQFF. The CDR3 DNA reads as TGCAGCGTTGAAGGGACTAGTTCGTCCTCCTACAATGAGCAGTTCTTC.

In this sample, this clonotype turned up many times. V is TRBV28 and J is TRBJ1-4; 8 nucleotides agree with TRBD1. V dropped 3 bases and J dropped 8; count of bases not matched to a gene: 8. Per germline, CDR1 MDHEN and CDR2 SYDVKM. The CDR3 loop spans 15 amino acids. CDR3 sequence reads: CASSFTDRGGEKLFF. The DNA for the CDR3 is TGTGCCAGCAGTTTTACCGACAGGGGAGGAGAAAAACTGTTTTTT.

This clonotype was seen at least ten times. The J gene is TRBJ2-2, the V gene TRBV30; D remains ambiguous. The CDR3 consists of 14 residues. The germline V gene has CDR1 GTSNPN and CDR2 SVGIG (reference sequence). The V and J ends lost 1 base and 3 bases respectively, with 9 bases between them. CDR3 DNA: TGTGCCTGGAGTGGTAACAGATACACCGGGGAGCTGTTTTTT. Translated: CAWSGNRYTGELFF.

A note on this clonotype: A much larger clone differs from this one at a single base, so this may be a read error. This chain uses TRBV7-9 with TRBJ2-1; D remains ambiguous. The CDR3 has 14 amino acids. CDR1 SEHNR and CDR2 FQNEAQ come from the germline V gene (reference sequence). Between the trimmed V and J ends, which lost 5 bases and 5 bases, there was a span of 13 bases. The chain's CDR3 is CASSRWVADNEQFF. Written as DNA, the CDR3 is TGTGCCAGCAGCAGGTGGGTAGCCGACAATGAGCAGTTCTTC.

The sample holds a few counts of this clonotype. The chain couples TRBV5-4 to TRBJ2-3; 7 nucleotides line up with TRBD1. Losses at the gene ends were 5 bases for V and 3 bases for J; bases not matched to a gene: 6. Germline lookup yields CDR1 SGHNT and CDR2 YYREEE (reference sequence). The CDR3 contains 14 residues. The CDR3 DNA reads as TGTGCCAGCAGACGGGGACAGCAAACAGATACGCAGTATTTT. Residues: CASRRGQQTDTQYF.